These 23 T cell receptor beta chains originate from one sample sequenced in a study of blood T cell repertoires in COVID-19. Profiling relied on immunoSEQ multiplex PCR, and the TCRdb table lists in-frame clones only, not all of them. The table lists a few hundred thousand clones, about 84% of them singletons. The sample comprised PBMCs or T cells enriched from blood (not recorded which). The receptors here all came from a woman aged 40 to 50 with acute COVID-19.

The rearrangement uses TRBV11-3 and TRBJ2-5; a weak D match, TRBD2 (6 bases). Trimming left V 5 bases short and J 7 bases short, with 17 bases between. Germline assignment: CDR1 SGHNT and CDR2 YENEEA. The CDR3 runs 14 residues. The CDR3 DNA follows: TGTGCCAGCAGCCGAAATGCGGGGTCGGGGACCCAGTACTTC. Residues: CASSRNAGSGTQYF. The full variable domain, in which reference TRBV11-3 and TRBJ2-5 provide the parts outside the CDR3, is EAGVVQSPRYKIIEKKQPVAFWCNPISGHNTLYWYLQNLGQGPELLIRYENEEAVDDSQLPKDRFSAERLKGVDSTLKIQPAELGDSAVYLCASSRNAGSGTQYFGPGTRLLVL.

V gene TRBV7-2 combines with J gene TRBJ2-5; a possible D gene is TRBD2 (7 bases). CDR1 is SGHTA, CDR2 FQGNSA, per germline. The ends were cut back, 8 bases at V and 6 bases at J, with 16 bases in the middle. The CDR3 extends over 13 amino acids. This CDR3 is CASARGGGKTQYF. The CDR3 nucleotides read TGTGCCAGCGCGAGGGGGGGCGGGAAGACCCAGTACTTC.

V usage is TRBV11-2 and J usage is TRBJ2-1; TRBD2 agrees at 11 bases. Germline-derived CDR1 and CDR2 are SGHAT and FQNNGV. CDR3 length: 16 residues. With 6 bases clipped from V and 2 bases from J, the junction kept 6 bases outside the gene matches. The CDR3, as DNA: TGTGCCAGCAGGGGGCTAGCGGGGGGAGCCTACAATGAGCAGTTCTTC. The encoded protein is CASRGLAGGAYNEQFF.

J is TRBJ1-2 and V is TRBV6-5, with 12 bases that match TRBD1. Germline CDR1 is MNHEY and CDR2 is SVGAGI. The CDR3 contains 14 residues. The V and J ends lost 6 bases and 7 bases, in that order; junction bases with no gene match: 6. For the CDR3, the DNA is TGTGCCAGCAGCGCGGGACAGGGGGCCTTTGGCTACACCTTC. This codes for CASSAGQGAFGYTF.

The chain is built from TRBV19 and TRBJ1-5; maybe TRBD1 (5 bases). V lost 7 bases to trimming and J lost 7 bases, with 20 bases between them. This CDR3 is 15 amino acids long. Germline V gene lookup returns CDR1 LNHDA and CDR2 SQIVND (reference sequence). The CDR3 is CASTLSRGGHQPQHF. The CDR3 region has the DNA TGTGCCAGTACCCTATCCCGGGGGGGTCACCAGCCCCAGCATTTT.

Many counts were recorded for this clone. The chain joins TRBV4-2 to TRBJ1-4, with TRBD1 identical over 7 bases. Trimming cost V 4 bases and J 8 bases; bases outside gene matches: 19. CDR1 is LGHNA, CDR2 YNFKEQ, per germline. This CDR3 region has 18 residues. The CDR3: CASSLTAKLTGLDEKLFF. CDR3 coding DNA: TGTGCCAGCAGCCTCACAGCGAAGCTGACAGGGCTGGACGAAAAACTGTTTTTT.

This chain uses TRBV20-1 with TRBJ1-1, with D uncertain. The germline V gene has CDR1 DFQATT and CDR2 SNEGSKA (reference sequence). Trimming took 6 bases from V and 3 from J, leaving 5 bases between them. This CDR3 region has 10 residues. The CDR3 protein is CSAPDTEAFF. CDR3 DNA: TGCAGTGCCCCTGACACTGAAGCTTTCTTT.

CDR3 protein: CASSPPGTSGYNEQFF. CDR3 in DNA: TGTGCCAGCTCACCCCCCGGGACTAGCGGCTACAATGAGCAGTTCTTC. The rearrangement joins TRBV18 to TRBJ2-1; 11 nucleotides match TRBD2. The V gene's germline CDR1 is KGHSH and CDR2 LQKENI. The V segment lost 3 bases and the J segment 3 bases; nucleotides outside the gene matches: 4. The CDR3 contains 16 residues.

The rearrangement uses TRBV4-2 and TRBJ2-1; D perhaps matches TRBD2 (6 bases). CDR1 and CDR2 from the germline V gene are LGHNA and YNFKEQ. V was shortened by 1 base and J by 2 bases, with 18 bases between the two germline ends. CDR3 length: 18 amino acids. The chain's CDR3 is CASSQGSLWGEAYNEQFF. CDR3 sequence (DNA): TGTGCCAGCAGCCAAGGATCACTTTGGGGGGAGGCCTACAATGAGCAGTTCTTC.

In DNA, the CDR3 is TGTGCCAGCAGTTTAGGGCAGGGGATGCGCTACACCTTC. Encoded protein: CASSLGQGMRYTF. This rearrangement joins TRBV28 to TRBJ1-2, with D perhaps matching TRBD1 (6 bases). Germline assignment: CDR1 MDHEN and CDR2 SYDVKM. The V gene lost 2 bases and the J gene lost 9 bases, with 13 bases spanning the gap. CDR3 length: 13 amino acids.

The rearrangement links TRBV27 to TRBJ1-1; D might be TRBD1 (5 bases). Trimming took off 0 bases at V and 1 base at J, with 18 bases between the two ends. Per the germline V gene, CDR1 is MNHEY and CDR2 is SMNVEV (reference sequence). The CDR3 covers 18 residues. CDR3 loop: CASSLSAGSYLGNTEAFF. CDR3 coding DNA: TGTGCCAGCAGTTTATCCGCAGGGTCCTATCTTGGGAACACTGAAGCTTTCTTT.

This rearrangement joins TRBV3-1 (or the pseudogene TRBV3-2) to TRBJ2-4; D is unresolved. Trimming left V 1 base short and J 6 bases short, with 10 bases between. CDR1 is LGHDT, CDR2 YNNKEL, per germline (reference sequence). The CDR3 runs to 14 residues. The CDR3 region is CASSQAEVGNIQYF. For the CDR3, the DNA is TGTGCCAGCAGCCAAGCCGAGGTGGGAAACATTCAGTACTTC.

The V and J genes are TRBV4-2 and TRBJ2-2; 7 nucleotides align to TRBD1. The trim removed 2 bases at V and 0 bases at J, leaving 3 bases unmatched. The CDR3 extends over 16 amino acids. The V gene's germline CDR1 is LGHNA and CDR2 YNFKEQ. The CDR3 loop is CASSQMTGTNTGELFF. The CDR3 DNA sequence: TGTGCCAGCAGCCAAATGACAGGGACGAACACCGGGGAGCTGTTTTTT.

The chain carries TRBV4-3 and TRBJ2-7, with 8 nucleotides matching TRBD2. V dropped 0 bases and J dropped 4; count of bases not matched to a gene: 8. The CDR3 consists of 16 residues. Germline V gives CDR1 LGHNA, CDR2 YSLEER. The CDR3 region is CASSQDTAGVGYEQYF. The DNA for the CDR3 is TGCGCCAGCAGCCAAGATACAGCGGGAGTGGGTTACGAGCAGTACTTC.

The rearrangement joins TRBV6-5 to TRBJ1-3; no reliable D call. This CDR3 contains 16 residues. Trimming stripped 0 bases from V and 2 bases from J, with 11 bases between. The germline CDR1 and CDR2 sequences are MNHEY and SVGAGI. CDR3 sequence (DNA): TGTGCCAGCAGTTACTCGATCGGTGGAGCTGGAAACACCATATATTTT. This gives the protein CASSYSIGGAGNTIYF.

The V gene is TRBV5-4, the J gene TRBJ2-3; 9 bases line up with TRBD2. V was pared by 4 bases and J by 0 bases, with 3 bases of the junction left unmatched. The length of the CDR3 is 15 residues. Germline V gene sequence: CDR1 SGHNT, CDR2 YYREEE (reference sequence). The CDR3: CASSRTSGSTDTQYF. For the CDR3, the DNA is TGTGCCAGCAGCCGAACTAGCGGGAGCACAGATACGCAGTATTTT. Full variable domain (rest looked up from reference TRBV5-4 and TRBJ2-3): ETGVTQSPTHLIKTRGQQVTLRCSSQSGHNTVSWYQQALGQGPQFIFQYYREEENGRGNFPPRFSGLQFPNYSSELNVNALELDDSALYLCASSRTSGSTDTQYFGPGTRLTVL.

This clone was seen a few times. This sequence joins TRBV3-1 (or the pseudogene TRBV3-2) and TRBJ1-4; TRBD1 agrees at 7 bases. J lost 4 bases, V lost 2 bases, and 16 bases had no gene match. This CDR3 contains 19 residues. CDR1 and CDR2 (germline): LGHDT, YNNKEL (reference sequence). The CDR3 sequence is CASSQNPIISGTDNEKLFF. DNA for the CDR3: TGTGCCAGCAGCCAAAACCCCATTATATCCGGGACAGATAATGAAAAACTGTTTTTT.

The rearrangement links TRBV6-1 to TRBJ2-3; D call uncertain. There are 15 residues in the CDR3. Trimming took 1 base from V and 6 from J, leaving 14 bases between them. The germline V gene has CDR1 MNHNS and CDR2 SASEGT. The CDR3 region is CASSEGPLRADTQYF. The DNA for the CDR3 is TGTGCCAGCAGTGAAGGCCCGTTAAGAGCGGATACGCAGTATTTT.

This clone was counted a single time. The CDR3 region is CASSLVGLAGVLSYEQYF. CDR3 nucleotides: TGTGCCAGCAGCTTAGTTGGCCTAGCGGGAGTACTCTCCTACGAGCAGTACTTC. This chain joins TRBV11-2 and TRBJ2-7; 10 bases match TRBD2. V lost 1 base and J lost 0; bases outside the gene matches: 9. This CDR3 has 18 amino acids. Germline V CDR1 and CDR2: SGHAT, FQNNGV.

This sequence joins TRBV19 and TRBJ2-2; 8 bases match TRBD1. The V segment lost 6 bases and the J segment 8 bases; nucleotides outside the gene matches: 5. In germline, CDR1 is LNHDA, CDR2 SQIVND (reference sequence). The CDR3 runs 13 residues. CDR3 loop: CASSHRGVGELFF. CDR3 DNA sequence: TGTGCCAGTAGCCACAGGGGGGTGGGGGAGCTGTTTTTT.

The chain is built from TRBV14 and TRBJ1-2; D is unresolved. The germline V and J ends were trimmed by 3 bases and 7 bases, with 18 bases remaining between them. CDR1 and CDR2 from the germline V gene are SGHDN and FVKESK. This CDR3 has 15 residues. The CDR3 DNA is TGTGCCAGCAGCCACACGGCAGGCCTCCTTCTTGGCTACACCTTC. The encoded protein is CASSHTAGLLLGYTF.

The chain employs TRBV11-2 and TRBJ2-7, with D maybe TRBD2 (6 bases). This CDR3 has 15 residues. The V end was cut by 1 base, the J end by 2 bases, with 12 bases between. CDR1 and CDR2 from the germline V gene are SGHAT and FQNNGV. The CDR3 is CASSLGLVPPYEQYF. The CDR3 DNA sequence: TGTGCCAGCAGCTTAGGACTAGTCCCTCCCTACGAGCAGTACTTC.

The V and J genes are TRBV10-1 and TRBJ1-2; 7 bases map to TRBD1. This CDR3 comprises 13 residues. Trimming took 4 bases from V and 6 from J; bases not matched to a gene: 5. The V gene's germline CDR1 is WNHNN and CDR2 SYGVQD (reference sequence). This chain's CDR3 is CASSAGQTHGYTF. The DNA of the CDR3 is TGCGCCAGCAGTGCGGGACAGACTCATGGCTACACCTTC.